This T cell receptor (beta chain) was found in a study of shared clonotypes between healthy human individuals. General study points: In several donors, around 4.8% of naive CD4 clonotypes appeared in common. Even with large depth, rarefaction showed that sorted-subset sequencing was incomplete.

V lost 2 bases and J 0 bases, leaving 7 bases between the germline ends. Germline CDR1 and CDR2: SGHVS and FNYEAQ. CDR3 length equals 14 residues. Donors included only healthy HIV-negative adults lacking recent acute infections or vaccinations. Details on this clone: Antigen specificity is unknown.

The method was immunoSEQ multiplex PCR; TCRdb's version includes in-frame clones alone and lacks a portion of them. Of around 2.1 million clones in the sample, 90% to 96% were seen once. The TCR originated in a man aged 18-30 years in good health. The chain employs TRBV7-6 and TRBJ2-5; the D gene is possibly TRBD2 (5 bases). The material sequenced was naive CD4+ T cells sorted from blood. This sample's subset: CD45RA+ positively selected. In DNA, the CDR3 is TGTGCCAGCAGCTTATACGGGGACCAAGAGACCCAGTACTTC. It is translated as CASSLYGDQETQYF.